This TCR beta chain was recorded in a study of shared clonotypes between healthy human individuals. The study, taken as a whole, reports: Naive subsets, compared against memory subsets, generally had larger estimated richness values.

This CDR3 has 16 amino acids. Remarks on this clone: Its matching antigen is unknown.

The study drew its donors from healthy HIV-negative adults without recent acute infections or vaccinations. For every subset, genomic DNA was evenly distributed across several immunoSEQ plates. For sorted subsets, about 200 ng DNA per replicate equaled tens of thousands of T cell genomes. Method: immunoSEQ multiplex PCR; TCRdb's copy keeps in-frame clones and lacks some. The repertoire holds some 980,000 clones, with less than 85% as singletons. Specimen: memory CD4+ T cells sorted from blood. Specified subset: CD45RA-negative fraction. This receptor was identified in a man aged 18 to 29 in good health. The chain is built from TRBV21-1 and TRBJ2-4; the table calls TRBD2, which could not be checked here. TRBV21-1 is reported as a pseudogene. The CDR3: CASSKEGRLAKNIQYF. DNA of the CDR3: TGTGCCAGCAGCAAGGAGGGTAGACTAGCCAAAAACATTCAGTACTTC.